The rows below give T cell receptor beta chains drawn from one sample of a study of cytomegalovirus exposure and HLA in healthy donors. The repertoire was sequenced with immunoSEQ multiplex PCR; TCRdb's copy has only in-frame clones and lacks some. The table records approximately 99,000 clones, 70% to 90% of them present only once. The specimen sequenced was PBMCs. The receptors were gathered from a woman younger than 35 in good health and CMV-seronegative. Both conserved end residues are part of each CDR3. Each record gives: CDR3 DNA, CDR3 protein, CDR3 length, V gene, clone size, J gene, D gene. A D gene is named only where the DNA matches it firmly. The listing skips clone size in some rows; elsewhere it reads once, few, many or a size class.

TGTGCCGCAGCGGATGGGGGGTCTTCTGGGGCCAACGTCCTGACTTTC	CAAADGGSSGANVLTF	16	TRBV25-1	NA	TRBJ2-6	NA
TGCGCCAGCAGCTACGGCGGGGGGGCAGGAGATACGCAGTATTTT	CASSYGGGAGDTQYF	15	TRBV5-1	NA	TRBJ2-3	TRBD2
TGTGCCAGTAGTATCGACTCTACCTCGAACACTGAAGCTTTCTTT	CASSIDSTSNTEAFF	15	TRBV19	NA	TRBJ1-1	NA
TGTGCCAGCAGTCAAACTTTTCCACGGGGGGTCAAAATCACAGATACGCAGTATTTT	CASSQTFPRGVKITDTQYF	19	TRBV5-6	few	TRBJ2-3	TRBD2
TGTGCCAGCAGAGAGACGGGGCCCCAGCATTTT	CASRETGPQHF	11	TRBV2	once	TRBJ1-5	NA
TGTGCCAGCAGTTACACCCCCAGGGAGAACACTGAAGCTTTCTTT	CASSYTPRENTEAFF	15	TRBV27	NA	TRBJ1-1	NA
TGTGCCAGCATTCTAGGGAAGGGGATCTATGGCTACACCTTC	CASILGKGIYGYTF	14	TRBV2	NA	TRBJ1-2	NA
TGCGCCAGCAGTCAATCGGCAGGGGGCGTTCAGCCCCAGCATTTT	CASSQSAGGVQPQHF	15	TRBV23-1	NA	TRBJ1-5	TRBD1
TGTGCCAGCAGCTTACCAACTGCGGCTAATGAAAAACTGTTTTTT	CASSLPTAANEKLFF	15	TRBV2	NA	TRBJ1-4	NA
TGTGCCAGCAGTACCGGACAGGGGGCTTATCAGCCCCAGCATTTT	CASSTGQGAYQPQHF	15	TRBV28	NA	TRBJ1-5	TRBD1
TGTGCCAGCAGAGCCGACAGCGGGGGAGGCGAGCAGTACTTC	CASRADSGGGEQYF	14	TRBV6-1	NA	TRBJ2-7	TRBD2
TGTGCCAGTAGTATAACCGCGGGGGGGCCGGAAACCGGGGAGCTGTTTTTT	CASSITAGGPETGELFF	17	TRBV19	NA	TRBJ2-2	TRBD2
TGTGCCACTTCTGCGGGGGCTGGCCGTAGCAATCAGCCCCAGCATTTT	CATSAGAGRSNQPQHF	16	TRBV19	NA	TRBJ1-5	NA
TGTGCCAGCAGTGAAGCCTATGACCAGAAGACGGGCCGGGGAAAACGGTACGAGCAGTACTTC	CASSEAYDQKTGRGKRYEQYF	21	TRBV6-1	once	TRBJ2-7	NA
TGCGCCAGCACCCCCGGGACAGGACACTCTGGGGCCAACGTCCTGACTTTC	CASTPGTGHSGANVLTF	17	TRBV5-1	NA	TRBJ2-6	TRBD1
TGTGCCAGTAGTATCGGCAGGATCCATGGCTACACCTTC	CASSIGRIHGYTF	13	TRBV19	NA	TRBJ1-2	NA
TGTGCCAGTAGAGAGCGGGGGGGCATGGATGAGCAGTTCTTC	CASRERGGMDEQFF	14	TRBV19	NA	TRBJ2-1	TRBD2
TGTGCCAGCAGGGGGGGGACGGGCACCGGGGAGCTGTTTTTT	CASRGGTGTGELFF	14	TRBV28	NA	TRBJ2-2	TRBD2
TGTGCCAGCAGTTTACCACGGACAGGAACCACCAGCACCATATATTTT	CASSLPRTGTTSTIYF	16	TRBV28	NA	TRBJ1-3	TRBD1
TGTGCCGCGAGTCAGGGTAATGAAAAACTGTTTTTT	CAASQGNEKLFF	12	TRBV10-3	NA	TRBJ1-4	NA
TGTGCCAGCAGTTTATCTCCGGGACAGGGGGCGGACGGGGAGCTGTTTTTT	CASSLSPGQGADGELFF	17	TRBV27	NA	TRBJ2-2	TRBD1
TGTGCCACCAGCAGCAGGGCAGGGCTTAGCAATCAGCCCCAGCATTTT	CATSSRAGLSNQPQHF	16	TRBV15	NA	TRBJ1-5	NA
TGTGCCAGCCTCCGATCGCCCAGGGGACAGCTCTATAATTCACCCCTCCACTTT	CASLRSPRGQLYNSPLHF	18	TRBV28	NA	TRBJ1-6	TRBD1
TGTGCCAGCAGCTTGGGTCGGGACTACGAGCAGTACTTC	CASSLGRDYEQYF	13	TRBV5-4	NA	TRBJ2-7	NA
TGTGCCAGCAGCTCGGGACAGGGTTATCAGCCCCAGCATTTT	CASSSGQGYQPQHF	14	TRBV7-9	NA	TRBJ1-5	TRBD1
TGTGCCAGCAGCCGGGGAGGGGATGGCCAGCCCCAGCATTTT	CASSRGGDGQPQHF	14	TRBV9	NA	TRBJ1-5	NA
TGTGCCAGCAGCCCGGGACAGGGGAATGATCAGCCCCAGCATTTT	CASSPGQGNDQPQHF	15	TRBV25-1	NA	TRBJ1-5	TRBD1
TGTGCCGCCACGAGCGGGGCTAATGAAAAACTGTTTTTT	CAATSGANEKLFF	13	TRBV6-6	NA	TRBJ1-4	NA
TGTGCCAGCAGTCTAACCCATGGGAACACTGAAGCTTTCTTT	CASSLTHGNTEAFF	14	TRBV7-3	NA	TRBJ1-1	NA
TGTGCCAGCAGTGGATCGGACAGGGGCCTGAACACTGAAGCTTTCTTT	CASSGSDRGLNTEAFF	16	TRBV2	NA	TRBJ1-1	TRBD1
TGTGCCAGCAGCCAAGATCGCGGGGGCGCAGATACGCAGTATTTT	CASSQDRGGADTQYF	15	TRBV4-2	once	TRBJ2-3	NA
TGTGCCAGCAGTGATAGTAGGAACACTGAAGCTTTCTTT	CASSDSRNTEAFF	13	TRBV6-1	NA	TRBJ1-1	NA
TGCGCCAGCAGCCAGGGGGGGCAGGGGGCGTTTAAGGGCTACACCTTC	CASSQGGQGAFKGYTF	16	TRBV4-1	NA	TRBJ1-2	TRBD1
TGTGCCAGCAGAGTTAGCGGGGGGGCGTCCCATGAGCAGTTCTTC	CASRVSGGASHEQFF	15	TRBV27	NA	TRBJ2-1	TRBD2
TGTGCCAGCAGCCCCTTCGGTAGAAACACCATATATTTT	CASSPFGRNTIYF	13	TRBV6-5	NA	TRBJ1-3	NA
TGTGCCAGCTCACCTGGCAGTCCTAATGAAAAACTGTTTTTT	CASSPGSPNEKLFF	14	TRBV18	NA	TRBJ1-4	NA
TGTGCCAGCAGAACTAGCGCCTACGAGCAGTACTTC	CASRTSAYEQYF	12	TRBV6-5	NA	TRBJ2-7	TRBD2